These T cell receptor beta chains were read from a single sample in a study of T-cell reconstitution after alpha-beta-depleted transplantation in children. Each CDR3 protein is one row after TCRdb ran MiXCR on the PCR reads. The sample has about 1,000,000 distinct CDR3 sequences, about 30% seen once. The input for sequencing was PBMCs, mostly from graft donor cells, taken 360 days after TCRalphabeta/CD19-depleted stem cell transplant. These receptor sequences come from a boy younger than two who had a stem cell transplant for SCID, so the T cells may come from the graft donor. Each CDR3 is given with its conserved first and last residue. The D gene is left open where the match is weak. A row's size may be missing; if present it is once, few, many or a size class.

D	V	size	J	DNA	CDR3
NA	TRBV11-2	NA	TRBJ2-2	TGTGCCAGCAGCTGGGGATTTAACACCGGGGAGCTGTTTTTT	CASSWGFNTGELFF
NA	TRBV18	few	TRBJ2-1	TGTGCCAGCTCATGGCTCAACAATGAGCAGTTCTTC	CASSWLNNEQFF
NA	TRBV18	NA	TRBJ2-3	TGTGCCAGCTCACCACTCGGTGGGATAGTAAGGACAGTCACAGATACGCAGTATTTT	CASSPLGGIVRTVTDTQYF
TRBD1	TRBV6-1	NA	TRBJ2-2	TGTGCCAGCAAGGGACAGGGTGCCGGGGAGCTGTTTTTT	CASKGQGAGELFF
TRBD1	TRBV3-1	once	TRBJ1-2	TGTGCCAGCAGCGAGATCGACAGGGCAGGTGGCTACACCTTC	CASSEIDRAGGYTF
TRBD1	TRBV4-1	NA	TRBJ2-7	TGCGCCAGCAGCCAAAGCCCCGGGACAGGGGACGCCGAGCAGTACTTC	CASSQSPGTGDAEQYF
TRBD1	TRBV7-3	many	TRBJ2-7	TGTGCCAGCAGCCCAGGGACAGGGGGCGAGCAGTACTTC	CASSPGTGGEQYF
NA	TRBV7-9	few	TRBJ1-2	TGTGCCAGCAGCTTAAGACAAAACCCCCACTATGGCTACACCTTC	CASSLRQNPHYGYTF
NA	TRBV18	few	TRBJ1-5	TGTGCCAGCTCACCCATCCCACAGAATCAGCCCCAGCATTTT	CASSPIPQNQPQHF
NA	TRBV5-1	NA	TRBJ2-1	TGCGCCAGCAGCACCGGACGGCTGTTATCCTACAATGAGCAGTTCTTC	CASSTGRLLSYNEQFF
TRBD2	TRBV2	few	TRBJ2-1	TGTGCCAGCAGTGAACGAGGGGGGATAGCGGGAGACAATGAGCAGTTCTTC	CASSERGGIAGDNEQFF
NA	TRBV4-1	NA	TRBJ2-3	TGCGCCAGCAGCCAAGATACACGTTTCACAGATACGCAGTATTTT	CASSQDTRFTDTQYF
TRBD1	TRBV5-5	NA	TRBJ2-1	TGTGCCAGCAGCCTCGGGACAGGAATAGGCAATGAGCAGTTCTTC	CASSLGTGIGNEQFF
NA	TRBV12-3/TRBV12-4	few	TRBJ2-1	TGTGCCAGCAGTCCCATAGCGGTTAGCTCCTACAATGAGCAGTTCTTC	CASSPIAVSSYNEQFF
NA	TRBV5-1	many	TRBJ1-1	TGCGCCAGCAGCTTGGGTTTACAGAACACTGAAGCTTTCTTT	CASSLGLQNTEAFF
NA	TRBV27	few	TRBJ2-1	TGTGCCAGCATTGGCGTCGGGGAGCAGTTCTTC	CASIGVGEQFF
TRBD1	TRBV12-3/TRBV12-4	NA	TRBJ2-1	TGTGCCAGCACCCTTCGACAGGGGACCTACAATGAGCAGTTCTTC	CASTLRQGTYNEQFF
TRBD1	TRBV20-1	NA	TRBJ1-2	TGCAGTGCTAGCGATGGGACAGGCTCACTGAATGGCTACACCTTC	CSASDGTGSLNGYTF
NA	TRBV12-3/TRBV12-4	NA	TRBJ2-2	TGTGCCAGCGGGTGGGACGGGAGAGAGGCGAACACCGGGGAGCTGTTTTTT	CASGWDGREANTGELFF
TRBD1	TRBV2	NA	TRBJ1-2	TGTGCCAGCAGGATTTTGACAGGGACCCCTCCCGCTAACTATGGCTACACCTTC	CASRILTGTPPANYGYTF
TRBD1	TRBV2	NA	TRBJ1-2	TGTGCCAGCAGCCTATACTCGGGACAGGACTATGGCTACACCTTC	CASSLYSGQDYGYTF
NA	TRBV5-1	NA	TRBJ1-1	TGCGCCAGCAGCTTGGCCCCCGGGACGAACACTGAAGCTTTCTTT	CASSLAPGTNTEAFF
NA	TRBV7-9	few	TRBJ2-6	TGTGCCAGCAGCCTCTTCTCTGGGGCCAACGTCCTGACTTTC	CASSLFSGANVLTF
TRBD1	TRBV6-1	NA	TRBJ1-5	TGTGCCAGCAGTGCCGGACAGGGGCGGAATCAGCCCCAGCATTTT	CASSAGQGRNQPQHF
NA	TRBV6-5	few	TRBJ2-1	TGTGCCAGCAGTTACTCGATGGGCAGGGGCAATGAGCAGTTCTTC	CASSYSMGRGNEQFF
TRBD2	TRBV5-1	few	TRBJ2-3	TGCGCCAGCAGGCGGGGGATTCCAGATACGCAGTATTTT	CASRRGIPDTQYF
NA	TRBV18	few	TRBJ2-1	TGTGCCAGCTCACCCGCCCGGGACCGCCCGGTGCGGTTCTTC	CASSPARDRPVRFF
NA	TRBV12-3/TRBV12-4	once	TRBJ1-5	TGTGCCAGCAGTATAGGGGCAGTTGGCAATCAGCCCCAGCATTTT	CASSIGAVGNQPQHF
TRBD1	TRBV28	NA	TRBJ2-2	TGTGCCAGCAACCCGTCACAGGGGAAGTCGAGCACCGGGGAGCTGTTTTTT	CASNPSQGKSSTGELFF
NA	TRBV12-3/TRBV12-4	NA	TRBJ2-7	TGTGCCAGCAGTTTGGGGGAGACTAGAATGAGCTCCTACGAGCAGTACTTC	CASSLGETRMSSYEQYF
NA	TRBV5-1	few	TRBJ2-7	TGCGCCAGCAGCTTGGACAGGGAGGACGAGCAGTACTTC	CASSLDREDEQYF
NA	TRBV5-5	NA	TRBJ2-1	TGTGCCAGCAGCCCTACCCCGGACAGTTTCAATGAGCAGTTCTTC	CASSPTPDSFNEQFF
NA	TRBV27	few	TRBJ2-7	TGTGCCAGCAGCTCGGGACCCAAACCCCACGAGCAGTACTTC	CASSSGPKPHEQYF
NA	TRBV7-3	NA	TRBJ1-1	TGTGCCAGCAGCTTCTTCACAGTAGATAACACTGAAGCTTTCTTT	CASSFFTVDNTEAFF
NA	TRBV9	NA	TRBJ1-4	TGTGCCAGCAGCCCGGGATTGGGTCGTAATGAAAAACTGTTTTTT	CASSPGLGRNEKLFF
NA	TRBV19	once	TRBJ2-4	TGTGCCAGTAGCCCTTCTAGCTTCCTAGCCAAAAACATTCAGTACTTC	CASSPSSFLAKNIQYF
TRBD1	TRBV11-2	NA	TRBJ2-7	TGTGCCAGCAGGGGGGACAGATCCTACGAGCAGTACTTC	CASRGDRSYEQYF
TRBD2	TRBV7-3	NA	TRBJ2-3	TGTGCCAGCAGTCCCAGCGGGGGGGTTCAAGATACGCAGTATTTT	CASSPSGGVQDTQYF
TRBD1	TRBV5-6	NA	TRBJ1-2	TGTGCCAGCAGCCTGGCCTCCGACAGGGGACTGTATGGCTACACCTTC	CASSLASDRGLYGYTF
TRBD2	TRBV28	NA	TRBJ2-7	TGTGCCAGCAGCCCCTGGCGGGGGGCAAGCTCCTACGAGCAGTACTTC	CASSPWRGASSYEQYF
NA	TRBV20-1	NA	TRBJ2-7	TGCAGTGCTAGAGTACAAGGTGAAAAGTCCTACGAGCAGTACTTC	CSARVQGEKSYEQYF
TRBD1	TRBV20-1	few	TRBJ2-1	TGCAGTGCTAGCCAAGCAGGACAGGGTGTAGATGAGCAGTTCTTC	CSASQAGQGVDEQFF
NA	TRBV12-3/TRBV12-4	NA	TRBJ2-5	TGTGCCAGCGTCATTACGGGGAAAGAGACCCAGTACTTC	CASVITGKETQYF
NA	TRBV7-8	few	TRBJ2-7	TGTGCCAGCAGTCAAACATCTGGCGAGCAGTACTTC	CASSQTSGEQYF
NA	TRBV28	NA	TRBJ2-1	TGTGCCAGCACTCTCCAGCCGTATGAGGGGCACAATGAGCAGTTCTTC	CASTLQPYEGHNEQFF
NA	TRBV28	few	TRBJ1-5	TGTGCCAGCAGTACCCATCTTAGCAATCAGCCCCAGCATTTT	CASSTHLSNQPQHF
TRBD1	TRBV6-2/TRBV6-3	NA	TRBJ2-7	TGTGCCAGCAGCCCGGGACAGGAATACGAGCAGTACTTC	CASSPGQEYEQYF
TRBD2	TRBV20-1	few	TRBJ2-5	TGCAGTGCTAGAAAGCGGGGGGGACAAGAGACCCAGTACTTC	CSARKRGGQETQYF
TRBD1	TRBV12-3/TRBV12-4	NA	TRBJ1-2	TGTGCCAGCAGTTTAGCCCCGGGGACAGGGCTTCCTAACTATGGCTACACCTTC	CASSLAPGTGLPNYGYTF
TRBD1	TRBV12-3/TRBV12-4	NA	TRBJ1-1	TGTGCCAGCACCGACGGAGGCTACAGGGGGCGCAGGAACACTGAAGCTTTCTTT	CASTDGGYRGRRNTEAFF